This section outlines one TCR beta chain sequence together with its context. Its antigen is unidentified. Depth targeted 1 in 200,000 to 1 in 1 million T cells, averaging approximately 9.9x coverage per clonotype. This table comes from immunoSEQ multiplex PCR, and its TCRdb copy is limited to in-frame clones, with some not included. The sample records about 97,000 clones, roughly four fifths being singletons. This sample is drawn from a study of cytotoxic CD8 clonotypes in ibrutinib-treated CLL. CDR3 size: 16 residues. Trimming took 0 bases from V and 2 from J, leaving 11 bases between them. Germline CDR1 is SGDLS and CDR2 is YYNGEE. Study outcomes and limitations: Public clonotypes, an uncommon group, contracted or remained stable on treatment. Exceeding age-matched healthy donors, baseline clonality also tracked the counts of circulating CD8+ T cells. Clonality went higher at ibrutinib response and then dropped back toward baseline at progression.

The TCR sequence derives from a human donor with chronic lymphocytic leukemia. This sequence joins TRBV9 and TRBJ2-2, with D unresolved. Sample: PBMCs, taken after 24 months of ibrutinib treatment. CDR3 DNA sequence: TGTGCCAGCAGCGTAGGTGCGGTACGAAACACCGGGGAGCTGTTTTTT. This gives the protein CASSVGAVRNTGELFF. Using reference TRBV9 and TRBJ2-2 for the parts outside the CDR3, the full variable domain is DSGVTQTPKHLITATGQRVTLRCSPRSGDLSVYWYQQSLDQGLQFLIQYYNGEERAKGNILERFSAQQFPDLHSELNLSSLELGDSALYFCASSVGAVRNTGELFFGEGSRLTVL.